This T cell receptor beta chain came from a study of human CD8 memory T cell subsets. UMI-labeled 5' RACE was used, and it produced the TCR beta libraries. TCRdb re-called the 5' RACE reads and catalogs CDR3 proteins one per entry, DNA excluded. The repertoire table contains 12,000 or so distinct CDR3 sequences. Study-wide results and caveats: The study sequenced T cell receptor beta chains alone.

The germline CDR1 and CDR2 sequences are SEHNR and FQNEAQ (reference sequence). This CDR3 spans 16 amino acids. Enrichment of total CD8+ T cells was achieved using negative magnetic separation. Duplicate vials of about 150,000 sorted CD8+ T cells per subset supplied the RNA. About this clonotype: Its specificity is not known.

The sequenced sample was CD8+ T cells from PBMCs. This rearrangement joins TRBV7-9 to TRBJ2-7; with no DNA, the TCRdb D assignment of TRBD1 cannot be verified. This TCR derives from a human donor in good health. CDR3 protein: CASSLDMGRGRYEQYF.